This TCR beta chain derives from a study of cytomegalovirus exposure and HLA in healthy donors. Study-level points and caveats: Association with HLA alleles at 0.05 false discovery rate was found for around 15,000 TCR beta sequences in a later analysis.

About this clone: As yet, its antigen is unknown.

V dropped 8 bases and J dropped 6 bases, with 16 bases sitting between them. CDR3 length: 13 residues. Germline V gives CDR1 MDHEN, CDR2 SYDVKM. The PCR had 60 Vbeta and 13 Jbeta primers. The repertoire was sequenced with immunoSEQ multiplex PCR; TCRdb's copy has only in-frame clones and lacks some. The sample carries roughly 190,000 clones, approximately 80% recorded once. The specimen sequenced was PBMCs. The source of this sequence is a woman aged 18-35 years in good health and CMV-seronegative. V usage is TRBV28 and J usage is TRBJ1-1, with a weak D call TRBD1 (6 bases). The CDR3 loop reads CASRTRGSAEAFF. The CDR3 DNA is TGTGCCAGCCGGACGAGGGGGAGCGCTGAAGCTTTCTTT.